The clone carrying this T cell receptor (beta chain) was counted a single time. The data are from a study of blood T cell repertoires in COVID-19. On the study more broadly: The study drew acute and convalescent COVID-19 samples from the United States, Italy and Spain. T cells, B-cell-depleted T cells, or PBMCs supplied cDNA or gDNA.

The method was immunoSEQ multiplex PCR; TCRdb's version includes in-frame clones alone and lacks a portion of them. The table shows approximately 23,000 clones, with roughly 87% occurring only once. Germline V gene sequence: CDR1 SGHNT, CDR2 YENEEA. Trimming cost V 2 bases and J 4 bases, with 12 bases left between them. The CDR3 consists of 15 residues. The sample consisted of peripheral blood. The origin of this receptor is a man aged 70-80 years with acute or convalescent COVID-19. The genes are TRBV11-3 and TRBJ2-1; weak D call: TRBD1 (5 bases). CDR3 loop: CASSLNGQGYNEQFF. The CDR3 bases are TGTGCCAGCAGCTTAAACGGGCAGGGTTACAATGAGCAGTTCTTC.